The source of this TCR beta chain is a study of T-cell reconstitution after alpha-beta-depleted transplantation in children. Study-level points and caveats: In some patients, recipient T cells and intrathymic progenitors surviving conditioning explained high day-60 diversity. Several hundred rapidly expanded clones from non-depleted graft cells reportedly supplied alpha-beta T cells about two months post-transplant.

Unique molecular identifiers were incorporated into the prepared TCRbeta library. TCRdb reprocessed the PCR reads with MiXCR, giving one entry per CDR3 protein. Among roughly 340,000 distinct CDR3 sequences listed, 16% were seen once. The CDR3 totals 16 residues. Trimming took off 3 bases at V and 0 bases at J, with 11 bases between the two ends. As for this clonotype: Its matching antigen is unknown.

This chain uses TRBV12-3 or TRBV12-4 with TRBJ1-4; D is unresolved. Source: PBMCs, mostly from graft donor cells, taken 360 days after TCRalphabeta/CD19-depleted stem cell transplant. The receptor's source is a male patient under 10 years old who had a stem cell transplant for acute lymphoblastic leukemia, so the T cells may come from the graft donor. The CDR3 reads CASSLEDPATNEKLFF. CDR3 nucleotides: TGTGCCAGCAGTTTGGAGGACCCGGCAACTAATGAAAAACTGTTTTTT.